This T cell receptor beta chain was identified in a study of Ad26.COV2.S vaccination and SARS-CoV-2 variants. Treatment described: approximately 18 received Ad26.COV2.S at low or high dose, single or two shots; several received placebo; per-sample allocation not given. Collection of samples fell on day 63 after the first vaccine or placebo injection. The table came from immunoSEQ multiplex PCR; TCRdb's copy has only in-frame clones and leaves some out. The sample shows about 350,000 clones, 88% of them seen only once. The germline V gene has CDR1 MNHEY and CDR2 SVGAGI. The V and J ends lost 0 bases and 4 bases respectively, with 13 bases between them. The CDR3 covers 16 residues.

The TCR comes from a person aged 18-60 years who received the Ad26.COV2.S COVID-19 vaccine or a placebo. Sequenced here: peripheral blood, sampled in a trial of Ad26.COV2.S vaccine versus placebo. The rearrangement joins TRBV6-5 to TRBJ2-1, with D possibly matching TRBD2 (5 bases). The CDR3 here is CASSYSPRGLYNEQFF. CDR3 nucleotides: TGTGCCAGCAGTTACTCTCCTCGCGGACTTTACAATGAGCAGTTCTTC.